The 32 T cell receptor beta chains below all came from one sample that was sequenced in a study of spatial heterogeneity in lung cancer. Time point reported: sample taken at primary tumor resection. No antigen has been identified for these receptors. Study observations and caveats: Tumoral mutation counts were tracked by counts of expanded intratumoral alpha and beta TCRs.

TCRdb re-called the 5' RACE reads through MiXCR, storing one row per CDR3 protein. The sample comprises about 1,400 distinct CDR3 sequences, under 15% of which are singletons, and 15% to 20% rests with the top ten. The sample was lung tumor tissue, taken at surgery. Every receptor here comes from a female donor with early-stage non-small cell lung cancer.

Sample share makes this clonotype medium-sized. For a library built for alpha chains, this beta chain is a stray read; little rests on its size. The chain uses TRBV18 and TRBJ2-1, with TRBD1 identical over 7 bases. V shed 5 bases and J 4 bases; nucleotides not matched to a gene: 5. CDR1 KGHSH and CDR2 LQKENI come from the germline V gene. CDR3 length equals 14 residues. The CDR3 nucleotides are TGTGCCAGCTCAGCTACGACAGGGTACAATGAGCAGTTCTTC. It encodes CASSATTGYNEQFF.

With respect to this clonotype: Since the library was made to target alpha chains, this beta chain is a stray read and its abundance is not meaningful. The chain recombines TRBV4-1 with TRBJ2-5, with D hard to call. V lost 2 bases and J lost 1, with 11 bases in between. Germline CDR1 is MGHRA and CDR2 is YSYEKL. The CDR3 sequence is 15 residues long. For the CDR3, the DNA is TGCGCCAGCAGCCAAAGAGACACCATCCAAGAGACCCAGTACTTC. Translated: CASSQRDTIQETQYF.

In regard to this clonotype: This beta chain appears as a stray read in a library generated for alpha chains; its size is not informative. The rearrangement links TRBV24-1 to TRBJ2-1; tentatively, D is TRBD2 (7 bases). This CDR3 has 15 amino acids. Germline CDR1 reads KGHDR; CDR2 reads SFDVKD. Trimming removed 3 bases from V and 3 bases from J, with 11 bases in between. The CDR3: CATSDGGAFYNEQFF. The CDR3 DNA sequence: TGTGCCACCAGTGATGGGGGGGCCTTCTACAATGAGCAGTTCTTC.

In the case of this clonotype: This beta chain was picked up by a library intended for alpha chains and is off target, so its count carries little meaning. This chain uses TRBV5-1 with TRBJ2-7; 9 bases fit TRBD1. Germline CDR1 reads SGHRS; CDR2 reads YFSETQ. V lost 0 bases, J lost 6 bases, and 4 bases stayed unmatched. The CDR3 has 14 amino acids. Here the CDR3 DNA reads TGCGCCAGCAGCTTGGACAGGGGGCCTGTCGAGCAGTACTTC. This sequence encodes CASSLDRGPVEQYF.

This clonotype is large. Since the library was made to target alpha chains, this beta chain is a stray read and its abundance is not meaningful. The J gene is TRBJ2-6, the V gene TRBV18; 10 bases are shared with TRBD1. Germline loops: CDR1 KGHSH, CDR2 LQKENI. V lost 4 bases and J lost 2; bases outside the gene matches: 8. CDR3 length: 18 residues. The CDR3 protein is CASSLAGTGAAGANVLTF. The CDR3 region has the DNA TGTGCCAGCTCACTCGCCGGGACAGGGGCCGCTGGGGCCAACGTCCTGACTTTC.

Sample share makes this clonotype medium-sized. Found in a library prepared for alpha chains, this beta chain is an off-target read, and its abundance has little meaning. The rearrangement links TRBV16 to TRBJ1-2, with D possibly TRBD1 on 6 matching bases. Germline loops: CDR1 KGHSY, CDR2 FQNENV. V lost 2 bases to trimming and J lost 8 bases, with 15 bases between them. This CDR3 comprises 14 residues. The CDR3 DNA sequence: TGTGCCAGCAGCCAAATTGAACAGGGTGGAGGCTACACCTTC. Translating it yields CASSQIEQGGGYTF.

This clonotype is categorized as medium-sized. Found in a library prepared for alpha chains, this beta chain is an off-target read, and its abundance has little meaning. The chain employs TRBV5-1 and TRBJ2-5, with D hard to call. The length of the CDR3 is 14 residues. The V end lost 0 bases, the J end lost 1 base, and 7 bases lay between the germline ends. Germline V gene lookup returns CDR1 SGHRS and CDR2 YFSETQ. CDR3 amino acids: CASSLAQPQETQYF. The CDR3 DNA reads TGCGCCAGCAGCTTGGCCCAGCCCCAAGAGACCCAGTACTTC.

This clonotype rates as large. A library made for alpha chains picked up this beta chain off target, so its size means little. The gene calls are TRBV3-1 and TRBJ2-5; 9 positions agree with TRBD1. The J segment lost 3 bases and the V segment lost 6 bases, leaving 5 bases of the junction unmatched. The CDR3 runs to 14 residues. Germline V gives CDR1 LGHDT, CDR2 YNNKEL (reference sequence). As DNA, the CDR3 is TGTGCCAGCAGGAGTGGACAGGGGAAAGAGACCCAGTACTTC. It codes for CASRSGQGKETQYF.

By share, this clonotype counts as medium-sized (0.01 to 0.1%). Because the library targeted alpha chains, this beta chain is an off-target read whose size means little. This chain joins TRBV29-1 and TRBJ2-1; possibly TRBD1 for D (5 bases). This CDR3 contains 11 residues. Per the germline V gene, CDR1 is SQVTM and CDR2 is ANQGSEA. V lost 4 bases and J lost 10, with 11 bases in between. The CDR3 here is CSVGGSGEQFF. The CDR3 DNA is TGCAGCGTTGGGGGTTCAGGGGAGCAGTTCTTC.

This clonotype is labeled as medium-sized (0.01 to 0.1%). Little can be read into the size of this beta chain, an off-target read in a library designed for alpha chains. The V and J genes are TRBV5-4 and TRBJ2-3; D remains ambiguous. V dropped 0 bases and J dropped 0 bases, with 8 bases sitting between them. Germline assignment: CDR1 SGHNT and CDR2 YYREEE (reference sequence). The CDR3 has 15 residues. The CDR3 sequence is CASSLATASTDTQYF. The CDR3 DNA reads as TGTGCCAGCAGCTTGGCCACCGCGAGCACAGATACGCAGTATTTT.

By proportion, this clonotype is medium-sized. The library was built for alpha chains, so this beta chain is an off-target read and its size means little. The CDR3 sequence: CASSFQTAPNTGELFF. In DNA, the CDR3 is TGCGCCAGCAGCTTCCAAACTGCGCCGAACACCGGGGAGCTGTTTTTT. The chain uses TRBV5-1 and TRBJ2-2; D remains ambiguous. The V gene lost 2 bases and the J gene lost 0 bases, with 11 bases spanning the gap. The CDR3 is made up of 16 amino acids. CDR1 and CDR2 from the germline V gene are SGHRS and YFSETQ.

In its sample, this clonotype ranks as medium-sized (0.01 to 0.1%). This beta chain appears as a stray read in a library generated for alpha chains; its size is not informative. The rearrangement joins TRBV7-2 to TRBJ1-2, with TRBD1 matching over 9 bases. The trim removed 5 bases at V and 6 bases at J, leaving 4 bases unmatched. The CDR3 loop spans 13 amino acids. CDR1 is SGHTA and CDR2 is FQGNSA in the germline V gene. The CDR3 region has the DNA TGTGCCAGCAGCCTTACAGGGGGCAATGGCTACACCTTC. It is translated as CASSLTGGNGYTF.

Relative to its sample, this clonotype is large (0.1 to 1%). This beta chain came through as a stray read in a library set up for alpha chains, and its size says little. The gene calls are TRBV5-4 and TRBJ1-2; TRBD1 matches 7 bases. V lost 4 bases to trimming and J lost 4 bases; unmatched junction nucleotides: 7. The length of the CDR3 is 14 residues. CDR1 and CDR2 (germline): SGHNT, YYREEE (reference sequence). CDR3 nucleotide sequence: TGTGCCAGCAGCCAGGGGACAGACTTCTATGGCTACACCTTC. It specifies CASSQGTDFYGYTF.

Comments on this clonotype: This beta chain appears as a stray read in a library generated for alpha chains; its size is not informative. The CDR3 DNA reads TGTGCCTGGACGGGACAGGGTTGGAATGAGCAGTTCTTC. Its protein is CAWTGQGWNEQFF. The rearrangement uses TRBV30 and TRBJ2-1, with TRBD1 matching 9 bases. This CDR3 is built from 13 residues. J gave up 7 bases and V 4 bases, and 5 bases lay outside the gene matches. The germline V gene has CDR1 GTSNPN and CDR2 SVGIG (reference sequence).

Sample share makes this clonotype medium-sized (0.01 to 0.1%). This beta chain is an unintended read in a library built for alpha chains; its size means little. The genes are TRBV20-1 and TRBJ2-1; D possibly corresponds to TRBD2 (6 bases). The CDR3 length is 15 residues. V dropped 5 bases and J dropped 5 bases, with 19 bases sitting between them. Germline values: CDR1 DFQATT, CDR2 SNEGSKA (reference sequence). This chain's CDR3 is CSAPPGRGINNEQFF. The CDR3 nucleotides read TGCAGTGCTCCCCCGGGTCGGGGGATTAACAATGAGCAGTTCTTC.

Relative to its sample, this clonotype is medium-sized (0.01 to 0.1%). Since the library was made to target alpha chains, this beta chain is a stray read and its abundance is not meaningful. This chain links TRBV4-3 with TRBJ2-2; D remains ambiguous. V dropped 6 bases and J dropped 4 bases, with 18 bases sitting between them. Germline V gene lookup returns CDR1 LGHNA and CDR2 YSLEER. This CDR3 is 16 amino acids long. CDR3 region: CASRAGPSTVTGELFF. Written as DNA, the CDR3 is TGCGCCAGCAGGGCTGGACCGAGTACAGTCACCGGGGAGCTGTTTTTT.

In this sample, this clonotype is large. Because this beta chain is a stray read in a library intended to capture alpha chains, its abundance should not be given much weight. The genes are TRBV9 and TRBJ2-1; TRBD2 agrees at 8 bases. The CDR3 length is 14 residues. The V and J ends lost 4 bases and 3 bases, in that order; junction bases with no gene match: 3. CDR1 and CDR2 (germline): SGDLS, YYNGEE. CDR3 sequence reads: CASSPGTSYNEQFF. In DNA form, the CDR3 reads TGTGCCAGCAGCCCCGGGACTAGCTACAATGAGCAGTTCTTC.

A word on this clonotype: For a library built for alpha chains, this beta chain is a stray read; little rests on its size. The chain is built from TRBV27 and TRBJ1-1; a possible D gene is TRBD1 (6 bases). Germline V gene lookup returns CDR1 MNHEY and CDR2 SMNVEV (reference sequence). The V and J ends lost 5 bases and 3 bases respectively, with 16 bases between them. CDR3 size: 15 residues. The CDR3 DNA sequence: TGTGCCAGCAGTGTCCGCAGGGGACCGGACACTGAAGCTTTCTTT. Encoded protein: CASSVRRGPDTEAFF.

This clonotype occurred many times. This beta chain came through as a stray read in a library set up for alpha chains, and its size says little. V gene TRBV6-1 combines with J gene TRBJ2-1; 9 nucleotides align to TRBD2. This CDR3 comprises 17 residues. Trimming took 3 bases from V and 2 from J; bases not matched to a gene: 8. Germline V gene data show CDR1 as MNHNS and CDR2 as SASEGT. The CDR3 DNA is TGTGCCAGCAGTGATCCGGGCGGGGGGGCCCCCTACAATGAGCAGTTCTTC. Protein: CASSDPGGGAPYNEQFF.

As concerns this clonotype: A library made for alpha chains picked up this beta chain off target, so its size means little. The V call is TRBV5-4, the J call TRBJ1-2, with 9 bases that match TRBD1. Looked up from germline, CDR1 is SGHNT and CDR2 is YYREEE (reference sequence). V shed 4 bases, J shed 8 bases, and the junction held 15 bases outside the gene matches. This CDR3 is built from 16 residues. CDR3 bases: TGTGCCAGCAGCGCCCTGGCGGACAGGGGCTCCGGGGGCTACACCTTC. Translating it yields CASSALADRGSGGYTF.

As concerns this clonotype: Since it is a stray read in a library aimed at alpha chains, this beta chain has a size that is not meaningful. J is TRBJ2-2 and V is TRBV7-9; D unclear. V was pared by 5 bases and J by 8 bases, with 18 bases between. CDR1 is SEHNR and CDR2 is FQNEAQ in the germline V gene (reference sequence). CDR3 size: 15 residues. The CDR3 is CASSPLRQAIGELFF. CDR3 nucleotides: TGTGCCAGCAGCCCTTTGAGGCAGGCCATAGGGGAGCTGTTTTTT.

On this clonotype itself: Because the library targeted alpha chains, this beta chain is an off-target read whose size means little. This sequence joins TRBV30 and TRBJ2-5; 8 bases are shared with TRBD2. There are 15 residues in the CDR3. Germline lookup yields CDR1 GTSNPN and CDR2 SVGIG (reference sequence). With 1 base clipped from V and 5 bases from J, the junction kept 9 bases outside the gene matches. CDR3 nucleotides: TGTGCCTGGAGTGGGGGACCGGGACTAGTTGAGACCCAGTACTTC. Amino acids: CAWSGGPGLVETQYF.

This clonotype is classed as large. A library made for alpha chains picked up this beta chain off target, so its size means little. The chain couples TRBV18 to TRBJ2-7; D not resolved. CDR1 is KGHSH and CDR2 is LQKENI in the germline V gene. With 2 bases removed from V and 2 bases from J, the gap between germline ends came to 7 bases. CDR3 length: 13 amino acids. CDR3 loop: CASSPGQTYEQYF. CDR3 bases: TGTGCCAGCTCACCAGGGCAGACCTACGAGCAGTACTTC.

This clonotype qualifies as medium-sized. This beta chain slipped into a library made for alpha chains as a stray read, so its size is not meaningful. The chain employs TRBV30 and TRBJ1-6; D is perhaps TRBD1 (6 bases). V lost 3 bases and J 8 bases, leaving 14 bases between the germline ends. CDR3 size: 14 residues. Germline V gene sequence: CDR1 GTSNPN, CDR2 SVGIG (reference sequence). The CDR3 DNA is TGTGCCTGGAGCCCATGGGGGCCGGATTCACCCCTCCACTTT. Translated, it gives CAWSPWGPDSPLHF.

The sample holds a few counts of this clonotype. Since it is a stray read in a library aimed at alpha chains, this beta chain has a size that is not meaningful. V is TRBV18 and J is TRBJ2-7, with 7 bases aligning to TRBD2. With V trimmed by 4 bases and J by 3 bases, 9 bases remained unmatched. Germline CDR1 is KGHSH and CDR2 is LQKENI. The CDR3 extends over 15 amino acids. CDR3: CASSRGGTANYEQYF. As DNA, the CDR3 is TGTGCCAGCTCACGCGGGGGAACTGCCAACTACGAGCAGTACTTC. The full variable domain, in which reference TRBV18 and TRBJ2-7 provide the parts outside the CDR3, is NAGVMQNPRHLVRRRGQEARLRCSPMKGHSHVYWYRQLPEEGLKFMVYLQKENIIDESGMPKERFSAEFPKEGPSILRIQQVVRGDSAAYFCASSRGGTANYEQYFGPGTRLTVT.

Ten or more counts support this clonotype. The size of this beta chain means little, since it is a stray read in a library made for alpha chains. V is TRBV28 and J is TRBJ2-5; 11 nucleotides align to TRBD2. J gave up 4 bases and V 6 bases, and 7 bases lay outside the gene matches. The CDR3 extends over 15 amino acids. The germline gives CDR1 MDHEN, CDR2 SYDVKM. The CDR3 sequence: CASSPPGLAGETQYF. CDR3 bases: TGTGCCAGCAGCCCGCCCGGACTAGCGGGAGAGACCCAGTACTTC. Based on the CDR3 plus reference TRBV28 and TRBJ2-5, the full variable domain is DVKVTQSSRYLVKRTGEKVFLECVQDMDHENMFWYRQDPGLGLRLIYFSYDVKMKEKGDIPEGYSVSREKKERFSLILESASTNQTSMYLCASSPPGLAGETQYFGPGTRLLVL.

Note on this clonotype: The library was prepared for alpha chains; this beta chain is a stray read, so its frequency means little. The rearrangement joins TRBV20-1 to TRBJ1-6; no reliable D call. The CDR3 runs 13 residues. Per the germline V gene, CDR1 is DFQATT and CDR2 is SNEGSKA (reference sequence). Trimming cost V 0 bases and J 8 bases, with 8 bases left between them. This CDR3 is CSARDSIHSPLHF. In nucleotides, the CDR3 is TGCAGTGCTAGAGATAGCATTCATTCACCCCTCCACTTT.

Concerning this clonotype itself: This beta chain slipped into a library made for alpha chains as a stray read, so its size is not meaningful. The rearrangement joins TRBV19 to TRBJ2-2; 9 nucleotides align to TRBD2. CDR1 and CDR2 from the germline V gene are LNHDA and SQIVND (reference sequence). The CDR3 has 16 residues. The junction had 10 bases not matched to a gene; V was cut back by 0 bases and J by 11 bases. CDR3 DNA sequence: TGTGCCAGTAGTATAGATCTTAGCGGGGGACCCTCAGAGCTGTTTTTT. This encodes CASSIDLSGGPSELFF. Combining the CDR3 with reference TRBV19 and TRBJ2-2 gives the whole variable domain DGGITQSPKYLFRKEGQNVTLSCEQNLNHDAMYWYRQDPGQGLRLIYYSQIVNDFQKGDIAEGYSVSREKKESFPLTVTSAQKNPTAFYLCASSIDLSGGPSELFFGEGSRLTVL.

This clonotype ranks as medium-sized. This beta chain came through as a stray read in a library set up for alpha chains, and its size says little. The gene calls are TRBV27 and TRBJ1-3; 7 bases align to TRBD1. Germline loops: CDR1 MNHEY, CDR2 SMNVEV (reference sequence). The CDR3 has 11 residues. J gave up 10 bases and V 3 bases, and 0 bases lay outside the gene matches. This CDR3 reads CASSLDRTIYF. Here the CDR3 DNA reads TGTGCCAGCAGTTTGGACAGGACCATATATTTT.

This clonotype counts as medium-sized. This beta chain is an off-target read within a library intended for alpha chains, so its frequency means little. This chain joins TRBV7-2 and TRBJ2-3, with D tentatively TRBD1 or TRBD2 (5 bases each). This CDR3 region has 13 residues. The V end lost 6 bases, the J end lost 0 bases, and 7 bases lay between the germline ends. Per the germline V gene, CDR1 is SGHTA and CDR2 is FQGNSA. The CDR3 nucleotides are TGTGCCAGCAGGAGGGGAAGCACAGATACGCAGTATTTT. The encoded protein is CASRRGSTDTQYF.

By share of the sample, this clonotype is medium-sized. This beta chain appears as a stray read in a library generated for alpha chains; its size is not informative. J is TRBJ1-1 and V is TRBV27; D gene unclear. The CDR3 is made up of 16 amino acids. The germline V gene has CDR1 MNHEY and CDR2 SMNVEV (reference sequence). The V gene lost 5 bases and the J gene lost 7 bases, with 23 bases spanning the gap. As DNA, the CDR3 is TGTGCCAGCAGTCGCCTCCCCTCGCTACAGAAAAATGAAGCTTTCTTT. Translated: CASSRLPSLQKNEAFF.

This clonotype is medium-sized in the sample. Because this beta chain is a stray read in a library intended to capture alpha chains, its abundance should not be given much weight. The rearrangement joins TRBV7-2 to TRBJ2-7; TRBD2 matches 13 bases. The CDR3 is 17 residues long. The germline CDR1 and CDR2 sequences are SGHTA and FQGNSA. The J segment lost 7 bases and the V segment lost 6 bases, leaving 15 bases of the junction unmatched. Here the CDR3 DNA reads TGTGCCAGCAGACCACGCTGGACTAGCGGGAGTGGTGGGGAGCAGTACTTC. Its translation is CASRPRWTSGSGGEQYF.